The 18 T cell receptor beta chains reported below all come from one sample, sequenced in a study of cytomegalovirus exposure and HLA in healthy donors. A multiplex PCR was run with 60 Vbeta primers and 13 Jbeta primers. Data came from immunoSEQ multiplex PCR; TCRdb stores just in-frame clones and leaves some out. The sample carries roughly 160,000 clones, approximately 80% recorded once. The sequenced sample consisted of PBMCs. The source is a man over 45 in good health and CMV-seropositive.

With respect to this clone: It is unclear where the CDR3 begins or ends on the DNA, so no DNA is shown, and the CDR3 is as TCRdb lists it. This chain links TRBV6-5 with TRBJ2-3; the D call in the table, TRBD1, was not verified against the DNA. CDR1 and CDR2 from the germline V gene are MNHEY and SVGAGI. The CDR3 spans 15 residues, counting both ends. CDR3 sequence reads: CASSYSSGQGDTQYF.

J is TRBJ1-1 and V is TRBV9; D gene unclear. CDR1 SGDLS and CDR2 YYNGEE come from the germline V gene. This CDR3 has 14 residues. Trimming took off 4 bases at V and 1 base at J, with 11 bases between the two ends. In DNA, the CDR3 is TGTGCCAGCAGCTTTTCTACGGGGAACACTGAAGCTTTCTTT. Translation: CASSFSTGNTEAFF.

The V and J genes are TRBV7-8 and TRBJ2-7; possible D gene TRBD1, 7 bases. Germline-derived CDR1 and CDR2 are SGHVS and FQNEAQ. The CDR3 has 17 residues. Trimming removed 1 base from V and 5 bases from J, with 21 bases in between. This CDR3 is CASSLVLGGTVVNEQYF. The CDR3 DNA reads as TGTGCCAGCAGCTTAGTACTGGGCGGGACAGTGGTTAACGAGCAGTACTTC. Full variable domain (missing parts from reference TRBV7-8 and TRBJ2-7): GAGVSQSPRYKVAKRGQDVALRCDPISGHVSLFWYQQALGQGPEFLTYFQNEAQLDKSGLPSDRFFAERPEGSVSTLKIQRTQQEDSAVYLCASSLVLGGTVVNEQYFGPGTRLTVT.

This clone showed up just once. The gene calls are TRBV6-1 and TRBJ1-1; D is ambiguous. In germline, CDR1 is MNHNS, CDR2 SASEGT. The length of the CDR3 is 13 residues. The V end lost 4 bases, the J end lost 3 bases, and 9 bases lay between the germline ends. CDR3 loop: CASSAALHTEAFF. DNA of the CDR3: TGTGCCAGCAGTGCAGCCCTTCACACTGAAGCTTTCTTT.

Written as DNA, the CDR3 is TGTGCCAGCAGTTTACCCGGACAAAGTGTGGGCGGCTACACCTTC. As protein: CASSLPGQSVGGYTF. The chain uses TRBV28 and TRBJ1-2; D might be TRBD1 (5 bases). From germline, CDR1 is MDHEN and CDR2 SYDVKM. The CDR3 runs 15 residues. The V end was cut by 2 bases, the J end by 8 bases, with 18 bases between.

The chain joins TRBV4-1 to TRBJ1-5, with D possibly TRBD1 on 5 matching bases. The length of the CDR3 is 15 residues. Germline V gives CDR1 MGHRA, CDR2 YSYEKL. V was clipped by 11 bases and J by 0 bases, with 17 bases between them. The CDR3 DNA sequence: TGCGCCTCACGGGCGGGGGGTAATAGCAATCAGCCCCAGCATTTT. It is translated as CASRAGGNSNQPQHF.

In this sample, this clone turned up once. The rearrangement uses TRBV15 and TRBJ2-7; weak D call: TRBD2 (7 bases). Per the germline V gene, CDR1 is LNHNV and CDR2 is YYDKDF (reference sequence). With 5 bases removed from V and 6 bases from J, the gap between germline ends came to 20 bases. The CDR3 length is 15 residues. The DNA for the CDR3 is TGTGCCACCAGCGCTGGCGGGGGCGGGGTCAGCGAGCAGTACTTC. Translation: CATSAGGGGVSEQYF.

This rearrangement joins TRBV19 to TRBJ1-3, with TRBD1 matching over 7 bases. J was trimmed by 0 bases and V by 2 bases; bases with no gene match: 10. This CDR3 is 18 amino acids long. Germline CDR1 and CDR2: LNHDA and SQIVND (reference sequence). The CDR3 region is CASSIYGRGYDSGNTIYF. The CDR3 region has the DNA TGTGCCAGTAGTATATATGGCAGGGGGTACGACTCTGGAAACACCATATATTTT.

On this clone itself: The sample carries other DNA sequences with the same CDR3. This sequence joins TRBV5-6 and TRBJ2-3, with 7 bases that match TRBD2. The CDR3 sequence is 15 residues long. Germline V CDR1 and CDR2: SGHDT, YYEEEE. V was clipped by 0 bases and J by 1 base; unmatched bases: 2. The CDR3 sequence is CASSLVAGGTDTQYF. In nucleotides, the CDR3 is TGTGCCAGCAGCTTGGTAGCGGGCGGCACAGATACGCAGTATTTT.

The chain uses TRBV4-1 and TRBJ2-1; weak D call: TRBD2 (5 bases). Germline CDR1 and CDR2: MGHRA and YSYEKL. The CDR3 extends over 17 amino acids. V was clipped by 0 bases and J by 4 bases, with 16 bases between them. This chain's CDR3 is CASSQDPGKGSYNEQFF. CDR3 DNA: TGCGCCAGCAGCCAAGATCCGGGAAAAGGTTCGTACAATGAGCAGTTCTTC.

Comment on this clone: Different DNA sequences within this sample yield the same CDR3. The chain recombines TRBV10-3 with TRBJ1-1, with 9 bases that match TRBD1. CDR1 and CDR2 (germline): ENHRY, SYGVKD. With 4 bases clipped from V and 6 bases from J, the junction kept 6 bases outside the gene matches. CDR3 length equals 14 residues. The CDR3 DNA reads as TGTGCCATCAGTGGGACAGGGGCGGCGGCTGAAGCTTTCTTT. It specifies CAISGTGAAAEAFF.

The chain uses TRBV5-1 and TRBJ1-5, with a tentative D call TRBD1 (5 bases). V lost 0 bases and J 3 bases, leaving 10 bases between the germline ends. Per the germline V gene, CDR1 is SGHRS and CDR2 is YFSETQ. This CDR3 has 15 residues. In nucleotides, the CDR3 is TGCGCCAGCAGCTTGGATGGGGCCACCAATCAGCCCCAGCATTTT. Translating it yields CASSLDGATNQPQHF.

This chain uses TRBV5-1 with TRBJ2-5, with 9 positions matching TRBD2. This CDR3 spans 16 amino acids. In germline, CDR1 is SGHRS, CDR2 YFSETQ. J was trimmed by 5 bases and V by 3 bases; bases with no gene match: 11. The CDR3 here is CASSSGGASGVETQYF. CDR3 bases: TGCGCCAGCAGCTCTGGGGGCGCTAGCGGGGTGGAGACCCAGTACTTC.

The chain combines TRBV20-1 with TRBJ2-5; D is uncertain. From germline, CDR1 is DFQATT and CDR2 SNEGSKA (reference sequence). V was shortened by 6 bases and J by 1 base, with 6 bases between the two germline ends. CDR3 length: 11 amino acids. The CDR3 is CSAQAQETQYF. DNA for the CDR3: TGCAGTGCGCAGGCCCAAGAGACCCAGTACTTC.

The gene calls are TRBV27 and TRBJ2-1; 12 bases map to TRBD2. The CDR3 contains 14 residues. V dropped 5 bases and J dropped 9; count of bases not matched to a gene: 5. In germline, CDR1 is MNHEY, CDR2 SMNVEV (reference sequence). The CDR3 nucleotides are TGTGCCAGCAGTCCCCTAGCGGGAGGGGGTGAGCAGTTCTTC. It yields the protein CASSPLAGGGEQFF.

This clone was counted only a few times. This chain's CDR3 is CASSRGGGEETQYF. In DNA form, the CDR3 reads TGCGCCAGCAGCCGTGGGGGGGGCGAAGAGACCCAGTACTTC. This chain links TRBV4-3 with TRBJ2-5; D is perhaps TRBD2 (7 bases). CDR3 length: 14 amino acids. V lost 4 bases, J lost 3 bases, and 12 bases lay in between. Germline-derived CDR1 and CDR2 are LGHNA and YSLEER.

J is TRBJ2-5 and V is TRBV10-2; D is perhaps TRBD1 (6 bases). The J call may be in error: the DNA end matches TRBJ2-7 better. The CDR3 is 14 amino acids. Germline V gene data show CDR1 as WSHSY and CDR2 as SAAADI. This CDR3 reads CASSEPSGAYEQYF. The CDR3 DNA reads as TGCGCCAGCAGTGAGCCTTCAGGGGCCTACGAGCAGTACTTC.

This sequence joins TRBV18 and TRBJ2-5, with 8 bases fitting TRBD2. The V gene's germline CDR1 is KGHSH and CDR2 LQKENI. V shed 2 bases and J 3 bases; nucleotides not matched to a gene: 5. This CDR3 contains 15 residues. DNA for the CDR3: TGTGCCAGCTCACCAACTAGCGGAGGGGAAGAGACCCAGTACTTC. Protein: CASSPTSGGEETQYF.